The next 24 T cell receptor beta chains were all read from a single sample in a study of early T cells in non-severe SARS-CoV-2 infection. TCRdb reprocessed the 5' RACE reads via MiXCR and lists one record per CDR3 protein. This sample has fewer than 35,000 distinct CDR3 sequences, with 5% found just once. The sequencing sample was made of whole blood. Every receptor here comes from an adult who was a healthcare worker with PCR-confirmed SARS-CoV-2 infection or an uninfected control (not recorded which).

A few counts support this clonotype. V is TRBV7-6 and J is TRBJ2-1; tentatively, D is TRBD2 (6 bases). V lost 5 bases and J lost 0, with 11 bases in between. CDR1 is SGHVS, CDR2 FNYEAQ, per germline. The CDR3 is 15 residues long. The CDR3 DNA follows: TGTGCCAGCAGCCTACCCGGGGGCTCCTACAATGAGCAGTTCTTC. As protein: CASSLPGGSYNEQFF.

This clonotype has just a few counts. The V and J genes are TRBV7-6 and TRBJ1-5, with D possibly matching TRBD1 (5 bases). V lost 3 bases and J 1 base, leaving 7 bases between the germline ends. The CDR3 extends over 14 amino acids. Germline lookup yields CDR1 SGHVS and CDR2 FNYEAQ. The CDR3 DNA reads TGTGCCAGCAGCTTGTGGGGGAGCAATCAGCCCCAGCATTTT. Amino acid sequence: CASSLWGSNQPQHF.

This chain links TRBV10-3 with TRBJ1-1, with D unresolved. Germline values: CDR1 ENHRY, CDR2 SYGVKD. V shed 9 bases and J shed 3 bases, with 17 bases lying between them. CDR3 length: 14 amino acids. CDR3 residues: CAIRPAGGHTEAFF. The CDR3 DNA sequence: TGTGCCATTAGACCGGCGGGCGGGCACACTGAAGCTTTCTTT.

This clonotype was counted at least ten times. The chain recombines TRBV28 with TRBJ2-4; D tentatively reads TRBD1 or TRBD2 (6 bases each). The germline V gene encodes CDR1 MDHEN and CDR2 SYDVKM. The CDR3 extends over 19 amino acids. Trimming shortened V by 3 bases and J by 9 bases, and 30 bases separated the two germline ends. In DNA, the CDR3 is TGTGCCAGCAGTTTCGGAAGGGCTCTCGACCGCCCGGGGGCGGGCATTCAGTACTTC. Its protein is CASSFGRALDRPGAGIQYF.

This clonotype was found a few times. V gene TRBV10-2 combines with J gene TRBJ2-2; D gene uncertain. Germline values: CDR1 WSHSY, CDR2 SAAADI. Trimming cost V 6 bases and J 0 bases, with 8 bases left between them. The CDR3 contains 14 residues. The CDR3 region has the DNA TGCGCCAGCAGGGACCGAGCGAACACCGGGGAGCTGTTTTTT. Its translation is CASRDRANTGELFF.

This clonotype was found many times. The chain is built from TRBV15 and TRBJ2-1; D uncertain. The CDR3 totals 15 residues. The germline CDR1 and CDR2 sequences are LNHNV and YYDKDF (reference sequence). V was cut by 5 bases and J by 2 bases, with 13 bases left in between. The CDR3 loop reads CATSATLGTYNEQFF. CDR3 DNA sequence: TGTGCCACCAGCGCAACATTGGGTACCTACAATGAGCAGTTCTTC.

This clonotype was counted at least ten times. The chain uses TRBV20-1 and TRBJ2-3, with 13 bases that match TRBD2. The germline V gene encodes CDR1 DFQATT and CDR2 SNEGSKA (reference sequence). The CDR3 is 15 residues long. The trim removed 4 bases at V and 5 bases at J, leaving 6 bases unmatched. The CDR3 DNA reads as TGCAGTGCTATACTAGCGGGGGGGCCTGGAGATACGCAGTATTTT. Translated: CSAILAGGPGDTQYF.

CDR3 sequence: CASSPRTGHSGNTIYF. For the CDR3, the DNA is TGTGCCAGCAGCCCACGGACAGGCCACTCTGGAAACACCATATATTTT. The chain has TRBV7-8 and TRBJ1-3, with 7 bases identical to TRBD1. Germline assignment: CDR1 SGHVS and CDR2 FQNEAQ. This CDR3 comprises 16 residues. V lost 5 bases to trimming and J lost 0 bases; unmatched junction nucleotides: 7.

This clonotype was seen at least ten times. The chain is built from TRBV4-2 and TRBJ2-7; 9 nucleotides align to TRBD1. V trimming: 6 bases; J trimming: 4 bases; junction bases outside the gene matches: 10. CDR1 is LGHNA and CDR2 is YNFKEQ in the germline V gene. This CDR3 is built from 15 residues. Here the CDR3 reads CASRPNRGRVYEQYF. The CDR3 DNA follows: TGTGCCAGCAGACCAAACAGGGGGCGTGTGTACGAGCAGTACTTC.

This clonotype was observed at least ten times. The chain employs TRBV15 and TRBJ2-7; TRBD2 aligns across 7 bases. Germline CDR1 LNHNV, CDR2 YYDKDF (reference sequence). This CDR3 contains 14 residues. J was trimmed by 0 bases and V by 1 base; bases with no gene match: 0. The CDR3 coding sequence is TGTGCCACCAGCAGAGGCGGGAGCTCCTACGAGCAGTACTTC. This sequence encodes CATSRGGSSYEQYF.

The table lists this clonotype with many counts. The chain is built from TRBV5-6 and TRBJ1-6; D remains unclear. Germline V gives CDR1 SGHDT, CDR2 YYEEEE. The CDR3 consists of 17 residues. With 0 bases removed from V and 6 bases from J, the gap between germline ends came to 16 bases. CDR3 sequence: CASSLGLPEISNSPLHF. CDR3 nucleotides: TGTGCCAGCAGCTTGGGTCTTCCCGAAATAAGTAATTCACCCCTCCACTTT. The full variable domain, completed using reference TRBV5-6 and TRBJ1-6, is DAGVTQSPTHLIKTRGQQVTLRCSPKSGHDTVSWYQQALGQGPQFIFQYYEEEERQRGNFPDRFSGHQFPNYSSELNVNALLLGDSALYLCASSLGLPEISNSPLHFGNGTRLTVT.

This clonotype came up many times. CDR3 coding DNA: TGCAGTGCTAGACGTCCGGGACAGGGGATCCACGAGCAGTACTTC. Its translation is CSARRPGQGIHEQYF. The chain carries TRBV20-1 and TRBJ2-7; 10 bases fit TRBD1. This CDR3 comprises 15 residues. Germline-derived CDR1 and CDR2 are DFQATT and SNEGSKA (reference sequence). The V segment lost 2 bases and the J segment 5 bases; nucleotides outside the gene matches: 9.

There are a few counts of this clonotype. CDR3: CASSGDGPQYF. CDR3 sequence (DNA): TGTGCCAGCAGCGGGGACGGACCGCAGTATTTT. This chain connects TRBV7-9 to TRBJ2-3; D assignment may be TRBD1 or TRBD2 (5 bases each). The CDR3 runs to 11 residues. Trimming cost V 5 bases and J 10 bases, with 10 bases left between them. CDR1 and CDR2 (germline): SEHNR, FQNEAQ (reference sequence).

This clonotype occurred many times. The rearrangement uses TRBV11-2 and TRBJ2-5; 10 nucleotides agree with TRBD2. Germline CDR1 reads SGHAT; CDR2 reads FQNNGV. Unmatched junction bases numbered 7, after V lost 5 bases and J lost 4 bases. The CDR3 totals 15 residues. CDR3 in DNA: TGTGCCAGCAGCCAAGGGACTAGCGACGCAGAGACCCAGTACTTC. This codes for CASSQGTSDAETQYF.

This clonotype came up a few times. The CDR3 reads CASSPKWGAQPQHF. The CDR3, as DNA: TGTGCCAGCTCACCGAAGTGGGGGGCTCAGCCCCAGCATTTT. The genes are TRBV18 and TRBJ1-5, with D possibly TRBD1 on 6 matching bases. There are 14 residues in the CDR3. The germline V gene has CDR1 KGHSH and CDR2 LQKENI. The V and J ends lost 3 bases and 6 bases respectively, with 12 bases between them.

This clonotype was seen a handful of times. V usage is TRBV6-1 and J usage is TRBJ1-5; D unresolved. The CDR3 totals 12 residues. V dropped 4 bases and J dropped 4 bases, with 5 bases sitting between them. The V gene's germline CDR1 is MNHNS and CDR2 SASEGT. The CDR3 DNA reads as TGTGCCAGCAGTGTGGGAAATCAGCCCCAGCATTTT. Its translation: CASSVGNQPQHF.

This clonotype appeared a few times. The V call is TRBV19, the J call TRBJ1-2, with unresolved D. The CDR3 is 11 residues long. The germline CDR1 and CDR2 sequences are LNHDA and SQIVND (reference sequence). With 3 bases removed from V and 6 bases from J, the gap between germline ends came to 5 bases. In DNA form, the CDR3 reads TGTGCCAGTAGTATTGCGGATGGCTACACCTTC. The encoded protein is CASSIADGYTF. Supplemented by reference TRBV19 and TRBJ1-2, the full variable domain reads DGGITQSPKYLFRKEGQNVTLSCEQNLNHDAMYWYRQDPGQGLRLIYYSQIVNDFQKGDIAEGYSVSREKKESFPLTVTSAQKNPTAFYLCASSIADGYTFGSGTRLTVV.

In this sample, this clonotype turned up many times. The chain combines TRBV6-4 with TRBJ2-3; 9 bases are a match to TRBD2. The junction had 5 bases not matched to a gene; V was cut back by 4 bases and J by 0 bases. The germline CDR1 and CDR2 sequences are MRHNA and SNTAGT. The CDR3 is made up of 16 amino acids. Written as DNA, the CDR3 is TGTGCCAGCAGTGGCACGGCGGGGGGGAGCACAGATACGCAGTATTTT. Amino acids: CASSGTAGGSTDTQYF.

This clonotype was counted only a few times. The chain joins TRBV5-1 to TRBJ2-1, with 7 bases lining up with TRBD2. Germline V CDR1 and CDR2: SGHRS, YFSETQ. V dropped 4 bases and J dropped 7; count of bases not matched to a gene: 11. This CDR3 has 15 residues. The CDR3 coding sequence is TGCGCCAGCAGCCGTCCGAGGGCGGGAGTGAATGAGCAGTTCTTC. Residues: CASSRPRAGVNEQFF.

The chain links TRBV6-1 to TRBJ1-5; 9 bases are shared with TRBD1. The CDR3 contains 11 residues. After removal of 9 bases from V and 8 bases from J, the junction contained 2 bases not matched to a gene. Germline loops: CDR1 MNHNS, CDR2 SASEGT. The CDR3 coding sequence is TGTGCCAGACAGGGGGCTGAGCCCCAGCATTTT. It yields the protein CARQGAEPQHF.

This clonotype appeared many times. CDR3 DNA sequence: TGTGCCAGCAGTCCCAGTCAACTAGCGGGGGGCCCAGATACGCAGTATTTT. Translation: CASSPSQLAGGPDTQYF. The chain links TRBV6-2 or TRBV6-3 to TRBJ2-3; 12 bases agree with TRBD2. The V segment lost 5 bases and the J segment 4 bases; nucleotides outside the gene matches: 10. CDR3 length equals 17 residues. CDR1 is MNHEY and CDR2 is SVGEGT in the germline V gene.

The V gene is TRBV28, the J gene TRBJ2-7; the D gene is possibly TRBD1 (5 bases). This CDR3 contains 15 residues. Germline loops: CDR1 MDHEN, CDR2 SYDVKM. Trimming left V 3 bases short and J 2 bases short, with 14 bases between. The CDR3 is CASSLTRAPAYEQYF. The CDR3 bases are TGTGCCAGCAGTTTGACCAGGGCCCCAGCCTACGAGCAGTACTTC.

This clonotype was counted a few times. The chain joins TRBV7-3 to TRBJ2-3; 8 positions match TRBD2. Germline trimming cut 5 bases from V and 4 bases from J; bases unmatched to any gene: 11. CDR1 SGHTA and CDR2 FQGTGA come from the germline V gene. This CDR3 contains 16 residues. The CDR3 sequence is CASSRSAGGFPDTQYF. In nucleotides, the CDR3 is TGTGCCAGCAGCCGAAGTGCGGGGGGATTCCCAGATACGCAGTATTTT.

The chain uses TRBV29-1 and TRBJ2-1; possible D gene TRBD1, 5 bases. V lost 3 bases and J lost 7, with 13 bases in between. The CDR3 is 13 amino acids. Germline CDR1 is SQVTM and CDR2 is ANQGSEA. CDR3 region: CSVDLQGGNEQFF. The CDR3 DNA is TGCAGCGTTGATCTGCAGGGCGGTAATGAGCAGTTCTTC.